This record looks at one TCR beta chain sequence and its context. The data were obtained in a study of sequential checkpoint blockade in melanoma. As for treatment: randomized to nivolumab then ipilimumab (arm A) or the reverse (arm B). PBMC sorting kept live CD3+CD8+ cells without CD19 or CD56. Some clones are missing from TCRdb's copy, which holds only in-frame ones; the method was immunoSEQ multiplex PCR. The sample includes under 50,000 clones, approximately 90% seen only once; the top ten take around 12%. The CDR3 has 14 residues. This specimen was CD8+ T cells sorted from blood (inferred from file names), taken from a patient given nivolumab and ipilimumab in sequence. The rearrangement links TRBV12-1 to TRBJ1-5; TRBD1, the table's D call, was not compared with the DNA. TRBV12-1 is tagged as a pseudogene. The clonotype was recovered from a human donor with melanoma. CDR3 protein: CASSARRGLQPQHF. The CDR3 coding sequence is TGTGCCAGCAGCGCCCGTAGGGGGTTGCAGCCCCAGCATTTT.